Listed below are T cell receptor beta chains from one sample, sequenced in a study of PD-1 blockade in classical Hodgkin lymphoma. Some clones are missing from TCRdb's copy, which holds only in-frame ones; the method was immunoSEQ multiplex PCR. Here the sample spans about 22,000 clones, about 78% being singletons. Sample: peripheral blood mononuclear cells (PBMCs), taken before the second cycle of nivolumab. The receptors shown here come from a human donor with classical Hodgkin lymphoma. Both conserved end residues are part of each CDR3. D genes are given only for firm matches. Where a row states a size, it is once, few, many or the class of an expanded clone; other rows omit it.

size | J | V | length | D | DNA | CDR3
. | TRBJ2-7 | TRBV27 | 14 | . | TGTGCCAGCAGTTTCGTAGGGGCAACCTACGAGCAGTACTTC | CASSFVGATYEQYF
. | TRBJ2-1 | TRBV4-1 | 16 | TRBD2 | TGCGCCAGCAGCCAGGGACTAGCGGGAGGGCGGAATGAGCAGTTCTTC | CASSQGLAGGRNEQFF
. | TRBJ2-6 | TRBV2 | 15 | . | TGTGCCAGCAGAGAAGCAATTACTGGGGCCAACGTCCTGACTTTC | CASREAITGANVLTF
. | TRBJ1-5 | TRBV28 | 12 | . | TGTGCCAGCACAGGACTCAATCAGCCCCAGCATTTT | CASTGLNQPQHF
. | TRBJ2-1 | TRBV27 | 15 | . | TGTGCCAGCAGTCCTACTAGACCCCCGGCCAATGAGCAGTTCTTC | CASSPTRPPANEQFF
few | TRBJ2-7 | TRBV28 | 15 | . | TGTGCCAGCAGTTGGACAGCTCAGGTCACCTACGAGCAGTACTTC | CASSWTAQVTYEQYF
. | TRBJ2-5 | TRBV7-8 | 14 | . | TGTGCCAGCACCTTATCGCGAACCCAAGAGACCCAGTACTTC | CASTLSRTQETQYF
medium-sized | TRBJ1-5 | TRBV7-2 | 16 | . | TGTGCCAGCAGCTTAGGAAGCTTACTTAGCAATCAGCCCCAGCATTTT | CASSLGSLLSNQPQHF
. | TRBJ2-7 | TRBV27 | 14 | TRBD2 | TGTGCCAGCAGACGACTAGCGGGAGGTAGCGAGCAGTACTTC | CASRRLAGGSEQYF
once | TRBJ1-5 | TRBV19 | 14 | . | TGTGCCAGTAGTATTAACAGGGAGGCGAGGACCCAGCATTTT | CASSINREARTQHF
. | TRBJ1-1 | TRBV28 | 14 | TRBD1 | TGTGCCAGCAGTTCCGGACAGGGGGCCTCTGAAGCTTTCTTT | CASSSGQGASEAFF
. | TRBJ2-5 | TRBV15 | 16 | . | TGTGCCACCAGCGAGTCCCCTCGAGGAGGGGGGGAGACCCAGTACTTC | CATSESPRGGGETQYF
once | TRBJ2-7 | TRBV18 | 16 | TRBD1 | TGTGCCAGCTCACCCCCTGGGACAGGGGGCGTAGGAAAGCAGTACTTC | CASSPPGTGGVGKQYF
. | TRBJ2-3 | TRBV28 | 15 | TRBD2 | TGTGCCAGCAGTTTACCTAGCGGGATGGGAGATACGCAGTATTTT | CASSLPSGMGDTQYF
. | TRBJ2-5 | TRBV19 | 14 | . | TGTGCCAGTAGTCTGACAAGGCCCCAAGAGACCCAGTACTTC | CASSLTRPQETQYF
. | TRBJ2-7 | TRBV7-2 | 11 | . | TGTGCCAGCAGCGCGTACTACGAGCAGTACTTC | CASSAYYEQYF
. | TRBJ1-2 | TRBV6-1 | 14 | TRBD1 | TGTGCCAGCAGCCGGGGACAGGAATTTTATGGCTACACCTTC | CASSRGQEFYGYTF
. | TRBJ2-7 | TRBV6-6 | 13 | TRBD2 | TGTGCCAGCAGAATCCTAGCGGGAGGCGAGCAGTACTTC | CASRILAGGEQYF
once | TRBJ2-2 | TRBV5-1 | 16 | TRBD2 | TGCGCCAGCAGCTTGCGACTAGCGGGAAGCACCGGGGAGCTGTTTTTT | CASSLRLAGSTGELFF
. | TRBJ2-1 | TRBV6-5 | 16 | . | TGTGCCAGCAGTTACTCGGTTGGCGGTCCATACAATGAGCAGTTCTTC | CASSYSVGGPYNEQFF
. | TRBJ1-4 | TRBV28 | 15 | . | TGTGCCAGCAGTTTATTTTTTGGGGTTAATGAAAAACTGTTTTTT | CASSLFFGVNEKLFF
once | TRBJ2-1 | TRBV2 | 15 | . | TGTGCCAGCTCCAATGGGGGGCTAGCTTTATATGAGCAGTTCTTC | CASSNGGLALYEQFF
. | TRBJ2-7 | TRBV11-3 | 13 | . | TGTGCCAGCAGCTTAGGACCCTCCTACGAGCAGTACTTC | CASSLGPSYEQYF
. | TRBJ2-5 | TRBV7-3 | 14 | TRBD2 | TGTGCCAGCAGCTTAGCGGGAGGGCAAGAGACCCAGTACTTC | CASSLAGGQETQYF
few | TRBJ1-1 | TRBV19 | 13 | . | TGTGCCAGTAGTATGCGCATGGGCACTGAAGCTTTCTTT | CASSMRMGTEAFF
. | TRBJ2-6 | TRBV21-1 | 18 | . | TGTGCCAGCAGCAAATCTATCTTCAGGGCAGCGGGGGCCAACGTCCTGACTTTC | CASSKSIFRAAGANVLTF
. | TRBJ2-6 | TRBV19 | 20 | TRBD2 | TGTGCCAGTAGTATAGGGACTAGCGGGAGTCTGGGCTCTGGGGCCAACGTCCTGACTTTC | CASSIGTSGSLGSGANVLTF
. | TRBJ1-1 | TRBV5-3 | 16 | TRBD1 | TGTGCCAGAAGCTGGGCTAGGACAGGGGGGAACACTGAAGCTTTCTTT | CARSWARTGGNTEAFF
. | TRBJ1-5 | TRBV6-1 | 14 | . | TGTGCCAGCAGTGTGTCGGGCGGCAATCAGCCCCAGCATTTT | CASSVSGGNQPQHF
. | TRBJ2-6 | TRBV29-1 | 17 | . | TGCAGCGTAGCCTTGACAGGCCCAGGCTCTGGGGCCAACGTCCTGACTTTC | CSVALTGPGSGANVLTF